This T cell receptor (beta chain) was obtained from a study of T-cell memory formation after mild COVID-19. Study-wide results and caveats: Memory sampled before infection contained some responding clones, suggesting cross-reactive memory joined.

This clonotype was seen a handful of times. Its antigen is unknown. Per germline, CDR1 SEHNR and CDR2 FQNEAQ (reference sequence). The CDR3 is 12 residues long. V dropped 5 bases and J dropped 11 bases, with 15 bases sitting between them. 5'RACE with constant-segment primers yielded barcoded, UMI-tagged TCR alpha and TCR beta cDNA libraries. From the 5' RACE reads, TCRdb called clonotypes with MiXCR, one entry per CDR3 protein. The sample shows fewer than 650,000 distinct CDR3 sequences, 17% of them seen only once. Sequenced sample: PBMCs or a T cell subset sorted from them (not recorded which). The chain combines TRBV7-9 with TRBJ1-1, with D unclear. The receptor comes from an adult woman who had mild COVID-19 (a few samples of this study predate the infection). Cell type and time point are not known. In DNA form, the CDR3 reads TGTGCCAGCAGCCCCGGTGTCGTGGGTGCTTTCTTT. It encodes CASSPGVVGAFF.